This section outlines one T cell receptor beta chain sequence together with its context. Its antigen is currently unknown. With 6 bases removed from V and 4 bases from J, the gap between germline ends came to 12 bases. The CDR3 sequence is 13 residues long. The germline gives CDR1 MDHEN, CDR2 SYDVKM. The data were taken from a study of regulatory T cells. The study's findings and limits: In CD3G-deficient patients, conventional CD4+ T cells were enriched for hydrophobic CDR3 residues at positions 6 and 7.

The PCR used 52 TRBV and 13 TRBJ primers. Sequencing used immunoSEQ multiplex PCR; TCRdb keeps in-frame clones, though not all of them. The table lists about 23,000 clones, about 88% of them singletons, with approximately 1.4% in the top ten. The clonotype was recovered from a child aged 5 to 17 with CD3G deficiency. The specimen was conventional CD4+ T cells sorted from blood. The chain employs TRBV28 and TRBJ1-2; a possible D gene is TRBD1 (6 bases). CDR3 protein: CASRHRAAYGYTF. The CDR3, as DNA: TGTGCCAGCAGGCACAGGGCTGCCTATGGCTACACCTTC.